What follows are 9 T cell receptor beta chains derived from one specimen sequenced in a study of cytomegalovirus exposure and HLA in healthy donors. PCR involved 60 Vbeta and 13 Jbeta primers. Data came from immunoSEQ multiplex PCR; TCRdb stores just in-frame clones and leaves some out. The sample has a few hundred thousand clones, roughly 80% seen once. Sequencing used PBMCs. Receptors originate from a man aged 35 to 55 in good health and CMV-seronegative.

CDR3 sequence reads: CASCLAGTGELFF. Written as DNA, the CDR3 is TGTGCCAGCTGCTTAGCGGGCACCGGGGAGCTGTTTTTT. This rearrangement joins TRBV6-5 to TRBJ2-2, with 7 bases fitting TRBD2. With V trimmed by 8 bases and J by 4 bases, 4 bases remained unmatched. Germline-derived CDR1 and CDR2 are MNHEY and SVGAGI. This CDR3 region has 13 residues.

This clone was recorded only once. The chain combines TRBV9 with TRBJ2-7, with D maybe TRBD2 (7 bases). The V and J ends lost 4 bases and 7 bases respectively, with 21 bases between them. The germline CDR1 and CDR2 sequences are SGDLS and YYNGEE. The CDR3 runs 15 residues. CDR3 amino acids: CASSPLRGPSREQYF. For the CDR3, the DNA is TGTGCCAGCAGCCCCTTGCGGGGGCCTTCTCGGGAGCAGTACTTC.

The genes are TRBV6-5 and TRBJ1-4; TRBD1 matches 10 bases. CDR3 length equals 15 residues. V lost 5 bases and J lost 6; bases outside the gene matches: 6. The germline V gene has CDR1 MNHEY and CDR2 SVGAGI. CDR3 DNA sequence: TGTGCCAGCAGTGGGACAGGGGACGCGGATGAAAAACTGTTTTTT. This encodes CASSGTGDADEKLFF.

The rearrangement uses TRBV29-1 and TRBJ1-4; 7 bases are shared with TRBD1. Unmatched junction bases numbered 7, after V lost 4 bases and J lost 2 bases. The CDR3 sequence is 15 residues long. The germline gives CDR1 SQVTM, CDR2 ANQGSEA. CDR3 nucleotide sequence: TGCAGCGTTGCAGGGGGAGTCAGGACTAATGAAAAACTGTTTTTT. Translating gives CSVAGGVRTNEKLFF.

The CDR3 coding sequence is TGTGCCAGCACACAGACAGGGGTAAATCAGCCCCAGCATTTT. This translates into CASTQTGVNQPQHF. V gene TRBV25-1 combines with J gene TRBJ1-5, with TRBD1 matching over 8 bases. The CDR3 has 14 residues. The J segment lost 4 bases and the V segment lost 7 bases, leaving 6 bases of the junction unmatched. Germline V gives CDR1 MGHDK, CDR2 SYGVNS. Drawing the rest from reference TRBV25-1 and TRBJ1-5, the complete variable domain is EADIYQTPRYLVIGTGKKITLECSQTMGHDKMYWYQQDPGMELHLIHYSYGVNSTEKGDLSSESTVSRIRTEHFPLTLESARPSHTSQYLCASTQTGVNQPQHFGDGTRLSIL.

The chain has TRBV7-9 and TRBJ2-5, with D maybe TRBD2 (5 bases). Trimming took 8 bases from V and 4 from J, leaving 14 bases between them. Germline V lookup: CDR1 SEHNR, CDR2 FQNEAQ (reference sequence). This CDR3 is 13 amino acids long. CDR3 sequence (DNA): TGTGCCAGCGGCCCAGAGGGTAGAGAGACCCAGTACTTC. Translated: CASGPEGRETQYF.

This chain joins TRBV18 and TRBJ1-5; D is uncertain. V lost 1 base and J lost 3, with 13 bases in between. Germline V gene lookup returns CDR1 KGHSH and CDR2 LQKENI. The CDR3 has 16 amino acids. CDR3 residues: CASSPHGNQPNQPQHF. The CDR3 bases are TGTGCCAGCTCACCACATGGCAACCAACCCAATCAGCCCCAGCATTTT.

This chain uses TRBV25-1 with TRBJ2-1, with D unresolved. V lost 5 bases and J lost 0, with 8 bases in between. Per the germline V gene, CDR1 is MGHDK and CDR2 is SYGVNS. CDR3 length equals 14 residues. CDR3 DNA: TGTGCCAGCAGTCCGCCGAGCTCCTACAATGAGCAGTTCTTC. Its protein is CASSPPSSYNEQFF.

V is TRBV5-1 and J is TRBJ1-1; D ambiguous. Germline CDR1 is SGHRS and CDR2 is YFSETQ. The CDR3 sequence is 15 residues long. V dropped 4 bases and J dropped 1 base, with 14 bases sitting between them. CDR3 loop: CASSPAGQSNTEAFF. CDR3 nucleotide sequence: TGCGCCAGCAGCCCCGCTGGGCAGTCGAACACTGAAGCTTTCTTT.